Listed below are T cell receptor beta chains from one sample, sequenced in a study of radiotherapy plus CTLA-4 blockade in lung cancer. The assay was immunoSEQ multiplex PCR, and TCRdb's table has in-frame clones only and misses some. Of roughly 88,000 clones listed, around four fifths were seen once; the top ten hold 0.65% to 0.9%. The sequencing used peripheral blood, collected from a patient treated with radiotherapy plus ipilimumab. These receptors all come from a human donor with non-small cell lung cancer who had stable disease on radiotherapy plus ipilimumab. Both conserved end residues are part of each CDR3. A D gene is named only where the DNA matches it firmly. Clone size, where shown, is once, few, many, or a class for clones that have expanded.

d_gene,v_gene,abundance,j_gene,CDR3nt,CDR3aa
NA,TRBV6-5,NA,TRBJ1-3,TGTGCCAGCAGACCGACGCATAGCTCTGGAAACACCATATATTTT,CASRPTHSSGNTIYF
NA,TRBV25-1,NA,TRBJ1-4,TGTGCCAGCAGTGAATTGGCAGGGGCGGAAGTAGAAAAACTGTTTTTT,CASSELAGAEVEKLFF
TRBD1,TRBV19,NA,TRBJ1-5,TGTGCCAGTATACGTCTAGGGGGCGGTCAGCCCCAGCATTTT,CASIRLGGGQPQHF
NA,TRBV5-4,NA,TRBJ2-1,TGTGCCAGCAGCTTGAAAAGGTACAATGAGCAGTTCTTC,CASSLKRYNEQFF
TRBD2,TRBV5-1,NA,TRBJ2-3,TGCGCCAGCAGCTTGGCCAGTCTAGCGGGGGCCAGTAGCACAGATACGCAGTATTTT,CASSLASLAGASSTDTQYF
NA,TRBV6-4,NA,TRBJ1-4,TGTGCCAGCAGTGTGACAACTAATGAAAAACTGTTTTTT,CASSVTTNEKLFF
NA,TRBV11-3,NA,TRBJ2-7,TGTGCCAGCAGCTTAGATACAACTCGAGGCCACGAGCAGTACTTC,CASSLDTTRGHEQYF
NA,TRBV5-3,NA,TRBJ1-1,TGTGCCAGAAGCCCCATTACTGAAGCTTTCTTT,CARSPITEAFF
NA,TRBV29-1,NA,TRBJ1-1,TGCAGCGCGAGTTTGGGGGTGCGAACTGAAGCTTTCTTT,CSASLGVRTEAFF
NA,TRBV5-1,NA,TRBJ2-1,TGCGCCAGCAGCTTGGAAGGGCAGGAGAGCTCCTACAATGAGCAGTTCTTC,CASSLEGQESSYNEQFF
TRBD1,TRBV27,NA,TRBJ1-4,TGTGCCAGCAGTTTCTATGGGACAGGGGGCGGCGGAAAACTGTTTTTT,CASSFYGTGGGGKLFF
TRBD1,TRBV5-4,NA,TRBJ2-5,TGTGCCAGCAGCTTGGGGACAGGGTTAGAGACCCAGTACTTC,CASSLGTGLETQYF
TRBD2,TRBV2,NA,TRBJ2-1,TGTGCCAGCAGTGAAGCTAGGGGGGGACTAGCAGACAATGAGCAGTTCTTC,CASSEARGGLADNEQFF
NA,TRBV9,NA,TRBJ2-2,TGTGCCAGCAGCGTAGCTCGGGGGCCCACCGGGGAGCTGTTTTTT,CASSVARGPTGELFF
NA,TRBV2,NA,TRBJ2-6,TGTGCCAGCACTCGGGACTTGACCTCTGGGGCCAACGTCCTGACTTTC,CASTRDLTSGANVLTF
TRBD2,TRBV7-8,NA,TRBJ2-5,TGTGCCAGCAGCTTAGTCCCAGGGAGGGGCCGGGGACAAGAGACCCAGTACTTC,CASSLVPGRGRGQETQYF
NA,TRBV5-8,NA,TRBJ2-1,TGTGCCAGCAGCTTGGTTCTACAGGGTTCGTTTGGCATGCATGAGCAGTTCTTC,CASSLVLQGSFGMHEQFF
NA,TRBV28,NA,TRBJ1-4,TGTGCCAGCAGACCCGGATTAGGGTTTACGGAAAAACTGTTTTTT,CASRPGLGFTEKLFF
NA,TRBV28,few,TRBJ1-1,TGTGCCAGCAGTTTAGTCAGGGTAACTGAAGCTTTCTTT,CASSLVRVTEAFF
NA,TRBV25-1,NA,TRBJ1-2,TGTGCCAGCAGTGCCCAGGGCTACACCTTC,CASSAQGYTF
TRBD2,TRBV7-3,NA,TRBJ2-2,TGTGCCAGCAGCCGCCGGACTAGCGGGGGCCCCGGGGAGCTGTTTTTT,CASSRRTSGGPGELFF
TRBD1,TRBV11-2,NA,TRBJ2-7,TGTGCCAGCAGCTCCAGCCGACAGGGTGGAGTCGAGCAGTACTTC,CASSSSRQGGVEQYF
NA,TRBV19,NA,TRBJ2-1,TGTGCCAGTAGTTCTCAGGGACAACCCTACAATGAGCAGTTCTTC,CASSSQGQPYNEQFF
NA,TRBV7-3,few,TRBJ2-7,TGTGCCAGCAGCCGGAATAGCGGACCTACCTACGAGCAGTACTTC,CASSRNSGPTYEQYF
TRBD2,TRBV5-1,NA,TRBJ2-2,TGCGCCAGCAGCTTGGAACTAGCGGGGGGCCACGCGAACACCGGGGAGCTGTTTTTT,CASSLELAGGHANTGELFF
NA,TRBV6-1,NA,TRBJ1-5,TGTGCCAGCAGACCTCACCGTTCCAATCAGCCCCAGCATTTT,CASRPHRSNQPQHF
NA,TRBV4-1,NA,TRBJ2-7,TGCGCCAGCAGCCAAGACGGGCAGGGTCCCTACGAGCAGTACTTC,CASSQDGQGPYEQYF
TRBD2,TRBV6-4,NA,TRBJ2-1,TGTGCCAGCAGTGACTCGAGGAGTAGCGGGGATGAGCAGTTCTTC,CASSDSRSSGDEQFF
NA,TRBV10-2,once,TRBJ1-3,TGCGCCATCCGTCCCCCGCGAAAGGAAAACACCATATATTTT,CAIRPPRKENTIYF
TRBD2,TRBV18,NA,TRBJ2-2,TGTGCCAGCTCACCGGGACTAAACACCGGGGAGCTGTTTTTT,CASSPGLNTGELFF
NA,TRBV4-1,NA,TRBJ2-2,TGCGCCAGCAGCCAAGGTCCTTCTAAAACGAACACCGGGGAGCTGTTTTTT,CASSQGPSKTNTGELFF
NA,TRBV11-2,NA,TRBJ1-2,TGTGCCAGCAGCCCTATATGGTCTGCGGCCTCCGGCTATGGCTACACCTTC,CASSPIWSAASGYGYTF
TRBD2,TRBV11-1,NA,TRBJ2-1,TGTGCCAGCAGCTATGCGGGAGGGTACAATGAGCAGTTCTTC,CASSYAGGYNEQFF
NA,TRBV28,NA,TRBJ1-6,TGTGCCAGCAGTAGGGGCGGGGAAAATTCACCCCTCCACTTT,CASSRGGENSPLHF
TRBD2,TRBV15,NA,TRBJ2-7,TGTGCCACCAGCACTCCGGGGGGGCCGGTCGAGCAGTACTTC,CATSTPGGPVEQYF
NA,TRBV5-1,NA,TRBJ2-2,TGCGCCAGCAGCTCCGCCCTGACTAGTGCGGTCACCGGGGAGCTGTTTTTT,CASSSALTSAVTGELFF
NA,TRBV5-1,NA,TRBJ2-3,TGCGCCAGCAGTCTAGCGAGGGGCACAGATACGCAGTATTTT,CASSLARGTDTQYF
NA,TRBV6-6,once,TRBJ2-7,TGTGCCAGCAGTTTTGACACCTCCTACGAGCAGTACTTC,CASSFDTSYEQYF
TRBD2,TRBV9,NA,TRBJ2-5,TGTGCCAGCAGCGTAGGTGGGCGGGGGGGCTTTGAGACCCAGTACTTC,CASSVGGRGGFETQYF
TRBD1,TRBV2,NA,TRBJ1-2,TGTGCCAGCAGCTCCGGGACAGGGCCACCTAACTATGGCTACACCTTC,CASSSGTGPPNYGYTF
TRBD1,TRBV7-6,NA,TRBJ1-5,TGTGCCAGCAGCCAGGGGACAGGAGTTAATCAGCCCCAGCATTTT,CASSQGTGVNQPQHF
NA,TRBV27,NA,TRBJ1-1,TGTGCCAGCAGTTTATCGCCGGCGGGGATGGCTGAAGCTTTCTTT,CASSLSPAGMAEAFF
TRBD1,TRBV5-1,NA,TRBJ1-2,TGCGCCAGCAGCGCCACAGGGGGGTATGGCTACACCTTC,CASSATGGYGYTF
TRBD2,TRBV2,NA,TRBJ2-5,TGTGCCAGCAGCCAATCTTCGGGGGGGCAAGAGACCCAGTACTTC,CASSQSSGGQETQYF
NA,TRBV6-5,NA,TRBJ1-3,TGTGCCAGCAGTTACTCGACGGCCACGCTGGGGAACACCATATATTTT,CASSYSTATLGNTIYF
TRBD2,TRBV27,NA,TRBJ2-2,TGTGCCAGCAGCCCCGCCGGGACTAGCGGGGGGGCCCCCTACACCGGGGAGCTGTTTTTT,CASSPAGTSGGAPYTGELFF
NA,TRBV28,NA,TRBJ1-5,TGTGCCAGCCTGGGACACCCAGAGAAGACCCAGCATTTT,CASLGHPEKTQHF
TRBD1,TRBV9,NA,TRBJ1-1,TGTGCCAGCAGCAGGGTACAGGGGGCCACTGAAGCTTTCTTT,CASSRVQGATEAFF
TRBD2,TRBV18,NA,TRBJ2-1,TGTGCCAGCTCAGCTTTAGCGGGGGAGTTATCCAATGAGCAGTTCTTC,CASSALAGELSNEQFF
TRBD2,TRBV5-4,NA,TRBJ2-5,TGTGCCACCCGGACTAGCGGGGATCAAGAGACCCAGTACTTC,CATRTSGDQETQYF
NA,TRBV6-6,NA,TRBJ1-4,TGTGCCAGCAGTTCATCAGGGATGGGTGAAAAACTGTTTTTT,CASSSSGMGEKLFF
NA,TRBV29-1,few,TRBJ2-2,TGCAGCGTTGATCAGGGATACACCGGGGAGCTGTTTTTT,CSVDQGYTGELFF
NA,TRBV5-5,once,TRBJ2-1,TGTGCCAGCAGCTTGATAGCCAATGAGCAGTTCTTC,CASSLIANEQFF
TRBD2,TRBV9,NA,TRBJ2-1,TGTGCCAGCAGCGTAGCGGATAGCGGGGGGCTCAGCTCCTACAATGAGCAGTTCTTC,CASSVADSGGLSSYNEQFF
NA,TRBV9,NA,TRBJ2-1,TGTGCCAGCAGCGTAGTGAGTCCGAACAATGAGCAGTTCTTC,CASSVVSPNNEQFF
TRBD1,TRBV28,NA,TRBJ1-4,TGTGCCGGGCAAAAGACAGGGAGAGGGGCTAATGAAAAACTGTTTTTT,CAGQKTGRGANEKLFF
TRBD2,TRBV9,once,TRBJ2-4,TGTGCCAGCAGCGTAGGTAGCGGGAGAGGGGCCAAAAACATTCAGTACTTC,CASSVGSGRGAKNIQYF
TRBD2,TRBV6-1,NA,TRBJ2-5,TGTGCCAGCAGTGAAATAGCTAGCGGGAAAGAGACCCAGTACTTC,CASSEIASGKETQYF